This T cell receptor (beta chain) was documented in a study of blood T cells in healthy people across ages. Germline V lookup: CDR1 SQVTM, CDR2 ANQGSEA. Trimming left V 0 bases short and J 2 bases short, with 10 bases between. This CDR3 is built from 14 residues. A J-beta primer mix and a sample-barcoded 5' primer were used in a second PCR of roughly 6 to 11 cycles. TCRdb re-analysed the 5' RACE reads in MiXCR, keeping a single row per CDR3 protein. The profile shows some 1,000,000 distinct CDR3 sequences, around 25% of them singletons. The same data also went into a second study, on T cells of mothers and their children. According to that study: Pairs that are related and pairs that are unrelated have TCR recombination output shaped similarly by thymic selection.

The source is a girl aged 2 to 10 in good health. The specimen was blood. The chain has TRBV29-1 and TRBJ2-5; no clear D gene. CDR3 DNA sequence: TGCAGCGTTGAAGATCGGGCTGAACAAGAGACCCAGTACTTC. Translation: CSVEDRAEQETQYF.